What follows are 11 T cell receptor beta chains derived from one specimen sequenced in a study of regulatory T cells in long-lasting Graves disease. As to time point: newly diagnosed GD, antithyroid drugs for less than 3 months. PBMC-derived RNA was used for the TCR library. Combining iRepertoire HTBI primers with Arm-PCR of CDR3 regions, the authors built TCR beta libraries. From the multiplex PCR reads, TCRdb called clonotypes with MiXCR, one entry per CDR3 protein. In the table there are around 480,000 distinct CDR3 sequences, about 16% of which are singletons. This sample also belongs to another study, concerning T cells in Graves' hyperthyroidism and ophthalmopathy.

The sequenced sample was peripheral blood mononuclear cells (PBMCs), obtained at new diagnosis, from a patient treated with antithyroid drugs. All receptors come from a woman aged 35-65 years with Graves disease.

This clonotype showed up many times. The chain has TRBV20-1 and TRBJ2-5; tentatively, D is TRBD2 (6 bases). Trimming cost V 3 bases and J 12 bases, with 20 bases left between them. Germline lookup yields CDR1 DFQATT and CDR2 SNEGSKA (reference sequence). This CDR3 region has 13 residues. CDR3 sequence: CSAREGLRDKEYF. The DNA for the CDR3 is TGCAGTGCTAGGGAGGGCTTGCGTGATAAGGAGTACTTC.

V and J are TRBV12-3 or TRBV12-4 and TRBJ1-4, with a possible D match to TRBD1 (6 bases). V was shortened by 6 bases and J by 3 bases, with 11 bases between the two germline ends. This CDR3 has 14 amino acids. This CDR3 is CASSGGKANEKLFF. CDR3 DNA sequence: TGTGCCAGCAGCGGGGGCAAGGCTAATGAAAAACTGTTTTTT.

This clonotype was observed at least ten times. This chain joins TRBV20-1 and TRBJ1-1, with a possible D match to TRBD1 (6 bases). This CDR3 is built from 15 residues. CDR1 and CDR2 (germline): DFQATT, SNEGSKA (reference sequence). V shed 3 bases and J shed 1 base, with 15 bases lying between them. This CDR3 reads CSASYVTGGNTEAFF. The CDR3 DNA follows: TGCAGTGCTAGTTACGTGACAGGCGGGAACACTGAAGCTTTCTTT.

This clonotype appeared many times. The chain is built from TRBV12-3 or TRBV12-4 and TRBJ2-5; D not resolved. This CDR3 spans 12 amino acids. With 1 base removed from V and 14 bases from J, the gap between germline ends came to 14 bases. The CDR3 DNA reads as TGTGCCAGCAGTTTAGGCCCCTCCGGCTCTTACTTC. Translation gives CASSLGPSGSYF.

J is TRBJ1-2 and V is TRBV13; 8 positions agree with TRBD1. Per germline, CDR1 PRHDT and CDR2 FYEKMQ (reference sequence). The CDR3 length is 16 residues. Germline trimming cut 2 bases from V and 7 bases from J; bases unmatched to any gene: 12. CDR3 nucleotide sequence: TGTGCCAGCAGCTTAAGCCCTTGGCAGGGGGCTTCTGGCTACACCTTC. This encodes CASSLSPWQGASGYTF.

The chain is built from TRBV18 and TRBJ2-2, with 9 positions matching TRBD1. The CDR3 has 17 amino acids. Germline V gene sequence: CDR1 KGHSH, CDR2 LQKENI. With 5 bases clipped from V and 4 bases from J, the junction kept 11 bases outside the gene matches. The CDR3, as DNA: TGTGCCAGCTCAACGAAACCGGGACAGGGAGGCACCGGGGAGCTGTTTTTT. As protein: CASSTKPGQGGTGELFF.

This clonotype came up many times. The J gene is TRBJ1-2, the V gene TRBV10-3; 9 nucleotides line up with TRBD1. V was clipped by 6 bases and J by 0 bases; unmatched bases: 5. This CDR3 has 15 residues. CDR1 is ENHRY and CDR2 is SYGVKD in the germline V gene. In nucleotides, the CDR3 is TGTGCCATCAGGGGACAGGGCCCAGCTAACTATGGCTACACCTTC. Protein product: CAIRGQGPANYGYTF.

This clonotype was found many times. The chain recombines TRBV2 with TRBJ2-7; either TRBD1 or TRBD2 may fit D (5 bases each). Per the germline V gene, CDR1 is SNHLY and CDR2 is FYNNEI. This CDR3 spans 13 amino acids. V was cut by 6 bases and J by 4 bases, with 13 bases left in between. CDR3 loop: CASSLTEGYEQYF. In DNA form, the CDR3 reads TGTGCCAGCAGCTTGACAGAGGGATACGAGCAGTACTTC. Variable domain in full (rest from reference TRBV2 and TRBJ2-7): EPEVTQTPSHQVTQMGQEVILRCVPISNHLYFYWYRQILGQKVEFLVSFYNNEISEKSEIFDDQFSVERPDGSNFTLKIRSTKLEDSAMYFCASSLTEGYEQYFGPGTRLTVT.

The chain has TRBV20-1 and TRBJ2-3; D uncertain. Looked up from germline, CDR1 is DFQATT and CDR2 is SNEGSKA (reference sequence). This CDR3 has 14 residues. V gave up 3 bases and J gave up 0 bases, with 10 bases separating them. CDR3: CSASPEASTDTQYF. The DNA of the CDR3 is TGCAGTGCTAGCCCGGAAGCCAGCACAGATACGCAGTATTTT.

This clonotype was detected many times. This rearrangement joins TRBV7-8 to TRBJ1-4; possible D gene TRBD1, 5 bases. Trimming took off 5 bases at V and 3 bases at J, with 10 bases between the two ends. The V gene's germline CDR1 is SGHVS and CDR2 FQNEAQ. This CDR3 region has 14 residues. CDR3 loop: CASSPLGPNEKLFF. The CDR3, as DNA: TGTGCCAGCAGCCCCCTGGGGCCTAATGAAAAACTGTTTTTT.

The chain recombines TRBV3-1 with TRBJ1-1, with D possibly matching TRBD1 (5 bases). The CDR3 length is 16 residues. CDR1 and CDR2 from the germline V gene are LGHDT and YNNKEL (reference sequence). Trimming took off 0 bases at V and 4 bases at J, with 15 bases between the two ends. The CDR3 nucleotides are TGTGCCAGCAGCCAAGATGTGGGGGTGATGGGCACTGAAGCTTTCTTT. Translation: CASSQDVGVMGTEAFF.